Sequencing of this T cell receptor (beta chain) was carried out in a study of CD8+ T cells in alopecia areata (dated by TCRdb to the late 2010s). Background for the entire study: The treated patients, all with moderate-to-severe alopecia areata, were enrolled in an open-label pilot trial of oral tofacitinib given at 5 to 10 mg twice daily. TCRbeta CDR3 regions were amplified by immunoSEQ multiplex PCR using 35 Vbeta forward and 13 Jbeta reverse primers. RNA was obtained with the PAXgene miRNA kit for fixed scalp, the miRNeasy kit for PBMCs, and the RNeasy kit for mouse skin. Biopsies were taken from tofacitinib-treated patients at baseline and at 4 and 24 weeks of treatment, and a later scalp biopsy was taken in several of the tofacitinib-treated patients. The SALT score, which quantifies the percentage of affected scalp surface area, was used to measure disease severity in treated patients. Tofacitinib was administered for 6 to 18 months, and 6 months of follow-up off drug were then conducted to assess delayed response and recurrence. To study T cell clonal expansion in alopecia areata, the researchers applied high-throughput TCRbeta sequencing to both the C3H/HeJ mouse model and human patients. Scalp clonality was compared across normal scalp (n=4), patchy alopecia areata scalp (n=8), and alopecia totalis/universalis scalp (n=8). Human TCRbeta sequencing covered scalp tissue and sorted CD4+ and CD8+ peripheral blood T cells from patchy and totalis/universalis alopecia areata patients and healthy controls.

The treatment or condition label here, explained by the study, means: oral pan-JAK inhibitor, 5-10 mg twice daily. Lesional scalp punch biopsies and peripheral blood were collected from alopecia areata patients. PBMCs were separated by density centrifugation and stained for CD3, CD4 and CD8, after which CD4+ and CD8+ T cells were sorted on a FACSAria. Per the germline V gene, MDHEN is the CDR1 and SYDVKM is the CDR2. From the cysteine up to the phenylalanine, the CDR3 has a length of 11 residues. This entry keeps only the CDR3 DNA: 33 bases, framed from base 1. V is clipped by 4 bases and J by 3 bases, and the sequence between their germline boundaries is 3 bases long. Note on this clone: It has no known antigen specificity. Base qualities are missing; no much larger clone stands one base away.

General findings and caveats noted by the study authors: Unlike mouse skin, where gammadelta T cells dominate, normal human skin contains resident alphabeta T cells that get sequenced too, which complicates analysis of the scalp TCR repertoire. Shared TCR sequences between patients were less evident than in mice, which may be partly attributable to HLA diversity in the patient population. Because the treated cohort was small and included a single nonresponder, larger studies are needed to assess links between baseline CD8+ expansion and response. Compared with normal scalp, lesional scalp, particularly in alopecia totalis/universalis, had higher clonality and more expanded CD8+ clones, which suggests antigenic drive. With tofacitinib, both scalp clonality and the number of expanded CD8+ clones among the top 100 scalp clones went down significantly. Many expanded lesional clones were found to persist in scalp and blood during tofacitinib treatment, and relapse after treatment cessation may be partly explained by this persistence.

The library was produced with the immunoSEQ multiplex PCR assay. To provide template for TCR sequencing, every sample had RNA extracted and reverse transcribed into cDNA. SuperScript III was used for first-strand cDNA synthesis, primed with a 2:1 mix of oligo-dT and random hexamers. A synthetic immune receptor repertoire was used to gauge amplification bias, and whatever bias remained was removed computationally. For the original study's pipeline: Raw reads were preprocessed to remove errors, and CDR3 was defined by IMGT conventions from the conserved cysteine to phenylalanine. Clonality was computed by normalizing Shannon entropy by log2 of the number of productive unique TCRs and subtracting the result from 1. CD4 or CD8 identity of scalp clones was inferred by cross-referencing scalp TCRbeta sequences with sorted blood CD4 and CD8 repertoires. The table was pulled from immuneACCESS by TCRdb, which kept in-frame rearrangements only. Such tables lose some clones; where checked, under half of the loss comes from unresolved V genes, and the rest has no known cause. V and J calls plus clone size are reproduced from that table; the DNA served to infer D and trimming. The sample has more than 200,000 clones on record, approximately 47% of them singletons. 2.6% of the sample belongs to the ten largest clones.

The chain is assembled from TRBV28 and TRBJ1-1, with the D gene call left open. The sample consisted of CD4+ T cells sorted from blood, taken at approximately week 37, from a patient treated with tofacitinib. This sequence originates from a human donor with alopecia areata. The CDR3 in this case is CASSSHTEAFF. The DNA reads as follows: TGTGCCAGCAGTTCCCACACTGAAGCTTTCTTT.